Here is one T cell receptor beta chain with its context. Its antigen is not identified. The data were produced by immunoSEQ multiplex PCR, yet TCRdb's version contains in-frame clones alone and is incomplete. Of 60,000 or so clones in the sample, approximately 54% were seen once. The source of the sample is a study of cytotoxic CD8 clonotypes in ibrutinib-treated CLL. Study results and caveats: Baseline clonality was higher than in age-matched healthy donors and moved in step with circulating CD8+ T-cell counts. Patients with sustained remission and those progressing were sampled at differing times. Higher clonality was seen at ibrutinib response and a return toward baseline at progression.

Trimming removed 4 bases from V and 2 bases from J; junction bases left unmatched: 11. Germline assignment: CDR1 LNHDA and CDR2 SQIVND (reference sequence). The CDR3 spans 17 residues. This TCR was sampled from a human donor with chronic lymphocytic leukemia. The chain is built from TRBV19 and TRBJ1-5; 7 bases match TRBD1. Sequenced here: PBMCs, sampled after 12 months of ibrutinib treatment. CDR3 bases: TGTGCCAGTAGTAGGAAGACAGGGCTTGCAGGCAATCAGCCCCAGCATTTT. Its protein product is CASSRKTGLAGNQPQHF. The variable domain in full, with the rest retrieved from reference TRBV19 and TRBJ1-5, is DGGITQSPKYLFRKEGQNVTLSCEQNLNHDAMYWYRQDPGQGLRLIYYSQIVNDFQKGDIAEGYSVSREKKESFPLTVTSAQKNPTAFYLCASSRKTGLAGNQPQHFGDGTRLSIL.